The clone carrying this TCR beta chain was counted between two and nine times. This entry comes from a study of blood T cell repertoires in COVID-19. Per germline, CDR1 SGHRS and CDR2 YFSETQ. Trimming took 2 bases from V and 7 from J, leaving 9 bases between them. The length of the CDR3 is 13 residues. Repertoires were generated with immunoSEQ multiplex PCR, while TCRdb's copy carries only in-frame clones and drops some. The repertoire consists of about 100,000 clones, with around four fifths occurring once and the leading ten covering roughly 4%. What was sequenced was peripheral blood. This chain links TRBV5-1 with TRBJ2-2; maybe TRBD1 (6 bases). This receptor was obtained from a man between 65 and 79 years old with acute or convalescent COVID-19. This CDR3 is CASSFIQGGELFF. In nucleotides, the CDR3 is TGCGCCAGCAGCTTCATACAGGGCGGGGAGCTGTTTTTT.